The entry that follows covers one T cell receptor beta chain sequence. Its antigen is not identified. Just one base apart from a much larger clone, this may be a read error. TCRdb reprocessed the multiplex PCR reads via MiXCR and lists one record per CDR3 protein. The sample yields about 200,000 distinct CDR3 sequences, 30% to 35% seen once. This CDR3 is built from 11 residues. CDR1 is MNHNS, CDR2 SASEGT, per germline. Trimming shortened V by 5 bases and J by 3 bases, and 4 bases separated the two germline ends. These data originate in a study of breast tumors, draining lymph nodes, adjacent tissues. Overall study results and limits: Tumor repertoires ranked between lymph nodes and nontumor tissue in diversity, with V and J gene preferences.

The lymph nodes were axillary draining lymph nodes from breast cancer patients. The source of this sequence is a female donor with breast cancer. Some clones in this sample may be carry-over from other donors' samples. Sequencing was carried out using axillary lymph node tissue. The gene calls are TRBV6-1 and TRBJ1-2; no definite D call. The CDR3 bases are TGTGCCAGCAGTCGTGACTATGGCTACACCTTC. This translates into CASSRDYGYTF.